The present TCR beta chain was sequenced within a study of cytomegalovirus exposure and HLA in healthy donors. Study findings and constraints: The authors considered a cluster of highly shared sequence variants likely to be a sequencing artifact. Cytomegalovirus association was assigned to around 150 TCR beta chains. For most TCR sequences rarity was the rule, although some public TCRs occurred in many donors.

13 Jbeta primers and 60 Vbeta primers were used for the PCR. Only in-frame clones appear in the TCRdb table, and some are missing; sequencing was by immunoSEQ multiplex PCR. The sample yields under 200,000 clones, about 83% seen once. On this clone: Its target is not known.

CDR1 and CDR2 from the germline V gene are SNHLY and FYNNEI. CDR3 size: 10 residues. The clonotype comes from a young woman in good health and CMV-seronegative. Sequencing used PBMCs. V and J are TRBV2 and TRBJ2-5; D is uncertain. The tail of the sequence fits TRBJ2-7 better, so the J call may be wrong. The CDR3 DNA reads TGTGCCAGCAGTGACTACGAGCAGTACTTC. Translating it yields CASSDYEQYF.